This TCR beta chain was captured in a study of blood T cell repertoires in COVID-19. Turning to the study itself: T cells, B-cell-depleted T cells, or PBMCs provided the cDNA or gDNA that served as material.

Germline CDR1 is SNHLY and CDR2 is FYNNEI. The CDR3 consists of 16 residues. V lost 3 bases, J lost 4 bases, and 16 bases lay in between. Authors' data handling: Amplification with reference gene primers provided the estimates of nucleated cell counts. Generated by immunoSEQ multiplex PCR, the TCRdb table keeps only in-frame clones and is missing some. The D gene and trimming were derived from the DNA, and the V and J assignments and clone size from that table. Of tens of thousands of clones in the sample, around 83% are singletons; the top ten hold 20% to 30%. This sequence joins TRBV2 and TRBJ1-5, with D unresolved. The TCR originated in a man between 60 and 70 years old with acute or convalescent COVID-19. Sequenced: peripheral blood. The CDR3 loop is CASSDPLRRPNQPQHF. The CDR3 nucleotides read TGTGCCAGCAGTGATCCCCTCCGGAGGCCAAATCAGCCCCAGCATTTT.